What follows describes a single T cell receptor beta chain. This entry comes from a study of blood T cell repertoires in COVID-19. The method was immunoSEQ multiplex PCR; TCRdb's version includes in-frame clones alone and lacks a portion of them. The table includes 490,000 or so clones, around nine tenths detected once. The receptor comes from a woman aged 55-70 years who had recovered from COVID-19. The source material was PBMCs or T cells enriched from blood (not recorded which).

CDR3 sequence reads: CASSLGGDIYF. DNA of the CDR3: TGCGCCAGCAGCTTGGGCGGTGACATATATTTT. The chain uses TRBV5-1 and TRBJ1-3; D unclear. Trimming stripped 0 bases from V and 12 bases from J, with 7 bases between. The CDR3 has 11 amino acids. Germline values: CDR1 SGHRS, CDR2 YFSETQ.